The rows below give T cell receptor beta chains drawn from one sample of a study of T-cell memory formation after mild COVID-19. TCRdb passed the 5' RACE reads through MiXCR, listing each CDR3 protein once. This table has 300,000 to 350,000 distinct CDR3 sequences, roughly an eighth appearing once. The sequenced material came from PBMCs or a T cell subset sorted from them (not recorded which). The source of these receptors is a young man who had mild COVID-19 (a few samples of this study predate the infection). Cell type and time point are not known. Each CDR3 is given with its conserved first and last residue. A D gene is named only where the DNA matches it firmly. The size field is filled for only some rows; it gives once, few, many or a size class.

v_call: TRBV6-1; j_call: TRBJ2-1; clone_size: .; d_call: .; cdr3_nt: TGTGCCAGCAGTGAAGGTGCCATACATGAGCAGTTCTTC; cdr3_aa: CASSEGAIHEQFF
v_call: TRBV12-3/TRBV12-4; j_call: TRBJ2-7; clone_size: .; d_call: TRBD2; cdr3_nt: TGTGCCAGCAGTTTCTTACTAGCGGGAGGCCCAAGGGAGCAGTACTTC; cdr3_aa: CASSFLLAGGPREQYF
v_call: TRBV2; j_call: TRBJ1-2; clone_size: few; d_call: TRBD1; cdr3_nt: TGTGCCAGCAGCGGACAGGGGGGTTATGGCTACACCTTC; cdr3_aa: CASSGQGGYGYTF
v_call: TRBV7-2; j_call: TRBJ2-3; clone_size: many; d_call: TRBD2; cdr3_nt: TGTGCCAGCAGCTTTACCCCCAGGACTAGCGGGGGGCCCAGCACAGATACGCAGTATTTT; cdr3_aa: CASSFTPRTSGGPSTDTQYF
v_call: TRBV6-2/TRBV6-3; j_call: TRBJ1-1; clone_size: .; d_call: TRBD1; cdr3_nt: TGTGCCAGCACCCCAGGGACAGAGAACACTGAAGCTTTCTTT; cdr3_aa: CASTPGTENTEAFF
v_call: TRBV18; j_call: TRBJ1-1; clone_size: .; d_call: .; cdr3_nt: TGTGCCAGCTCACCCTATCTATCAGGCGACGAAGCTTTCTTT; cdr3_aa: CASSPYLSGDEAFF
v_call: TRBV7-9; j_call: TRBJ2-7; clone_size: few; d_call: .; cdr3_nt: TGTGCCAGCAGCAAAAACTACGAGCAGTACTTC; cdr3_aa: CASSKNYEQYF
v_call: TRBV20-1; j_call: TRBJ2-3; clone_size: .; d_call: .; cdr3_nt: TGCAGTGCGCCTGCTAGCGAGACGACCACAGATACGCAGTATTTT; cdr3_aa: CSAPASETTTDTQYF
v_call: TRBV12-3/TRBV12-4; j_call: TRBJ2-2; clone_size: few; d_call: .; cdr3_nt: TGTGCCAGCAGTTTTCAAGAAGGAAGGGAGCTGTTTTTT; cdr3_aa: CASSFQEGRELFF
v_call: TRBV7-2; j_call: TRBJ2-5; clone_size: few; d_call: TRBD2; cdr3_nt: TGTGCCAGCAGCTTTACGACTAGCGGGGGAAAAGAGACCCAGTACTTC; cdr3_aa: CASSFTTSGGKETQYF
v_call: TRBV6-5; j_call: TRBJ1-2; clone_size: few; d_call: .; cdr3_nt: TGTGCCAGCAGTTACCGCGGGGCAGAGGGCTATGGCTACACCTTC; cdr3_aa: CASSYRGAEGYGYTF
v_call: TRBV6-5; j_call: TRBJ2-7; clone_size: .; d_call: .; cdr3_nt: TGTGCCAGCAGTTACTCGGCGCTCGGCGGGGCCTACGAGCAGTACTTC; cdr3_aa: CASSYSALGGAYEQYF
v_call: TRBV5-1; j_call: TRBJ2-3; clone_size: .; d_call: TRBD1; cdr3_nt: TGCGCCAGCAGCCGGACAGGGGGCGCAGATACGCAGTATTTT; cdr3_aa: CASSRTGGADTQYF
v_call: TRBV18; j_call: TRBJ1-2; clone_size: few; d_call: TRBD1; cdr3_nt: TGTGCCAGCTCAAGTCGCCAGGGGGGCTCTGGTGGCTACACCTTC; cdr3_aa: CASSSRQGGSGGYTF
v_call: TRBV7-2; j_call: TRBJ1-1; clone_size: .; d_call: .; cdr3_nt: TGTGCCAGCAGCTTCGTAGGGAAGGGAACTGAAGCTTTCTTT; cdr3_aa: CASSFVGKGTEAFF
v_call: TRBV21-1; j_call: TRBJ2-1; clone_size: few; d_call: .; cdr3_nt: TGTGCCAGGCTAGCGGGGTTCTACAATGAGCAGTTCTTC; cdr3_aa: CARLAGFYNEQFF
v_call: TRBV29-1; j_call: TRBJ1-2; clone_size: few; d_call: .; cdr3_nt: TGCAGCGTTGCTAGAGGACGTGGCTACACCTTC; cdr3_aa: CSVARGRGYTF
v_call: TRBV20-1; j_call: TRBJ1-6; clone_size: few; d_call: .; cdr3_nt: TGCAGTGCTCGAGGGACCCCCGGGAATTCACCCCTCCACTTT; cdr3_aa: CSARGTPGNSPLHF
v_call: TRBV25-1; j_call: TRBJ1-5; clone_size: .; d_call: TRBD1; cdr3_nt: TGTGCCAGCAGTCAATTACAGGGGCCGCCCCAGCATTTT; cdr3_aa: CASSQLQGPPQHF
v_call: TRBV12-3/TRBV12-4; j_call: TRBJ2-7; clone_size: few; d_call: TRBD2; cdr3_nt: TGTGCCAGCAGTGCTGGTAGCGGGGGCTCCTACGAGCAGTACTTC; cdr3_aa: CASSAGSGGSYEQYF
v_call: TRBV10-3; j_call: TRBJ1-6; clone_size: once; d_call: TRBD1; cdr3_nt: TGTGCCATTCGACAGGGGGAAAATTCACCCCTCCACTTT; cdr3_aa: CAIRQGENSPLHF
v_call: TRBV6-4; j_call: TRBJ2-1; clone_size: .; d_call: .; cdr3_nt: TGTGCCACCAGACGTGGGGTAGCGGAGAACAATGAGCAGTTCTTC; cdr3_aa: CATRRGVAENNEQFF
v_call: TRBV4-1; j_call: TRBJ2-5; clone_size: few; d_call: .; cdr3_nt: TGCGCCAGCAGCCAGAGTCAAGAGACCCAGTACTTC; cdr3_aa: CASSQSQETQYF
v_call: TRBV7-9; j_call: TRBJ1-4; clone_size: .; d_call: .; cdr3_nt: TGTGCCAGCAGCTTAGATGGAACTAATGAAAAACTGTTTTTT; cdr3_aa: CASSLDGTNEKLFF
v_call: TRBV4-1; j_call: TRBJ1-3; clone_size: .; d_call: .; cdr3_nt: TGCGCCAGCAGCCAAGAACTCCGGGGAGGTGGAAACACCATATATTTT; cdr3_aa: CASSQELRGGGNTIYF
v_call: TRBV3-1; j_call: TRBJ2-2; clone_size: few; d_call: .; cdr3_nt: TGTGCCAGCAGCCCTCCCCCCCCCGGGGAGCTGTTTTTT; cdr3_aa: CASSPPPPGELFF
v_call: TRBV12-3/TRBV12-4; j_call: TRBJ1-5; clone_size: many; d_call: .; cdr3_nt: TGTGCCAGCAGTTTGTTTAGCAATCAGCCCCAGCATTTT; cdr3_aa: CASSLFSNQPQHF
v_call: TRBV6-6; j_call: TRBJ2-4; clone_size: few; d_call: TRBD1; cdr3_nt: TGTGCCAGCAGTTCTCCCCCGGGACAGGAAAACATTCAGTACTTC; cdr3_aa: CASSSPPGQENIQYF
v_call: TRBV6-5; j_call: TRBJ2-3; clone_size: few; d_call: TRBD2; cdr3_nt: TGTGCCGCTAGCGGGGGGGGGACAGATACGCAGTATTTT; cdr3_aa: CAASGGGTDTQYF
v_call: TRBV28; j_call: TRBJ2-2; clone_size: many; d_call: .; cdr3_nt: TGTGCCAGCAGTTTGACTGACCGGGGGCTCGGGGAGCTGTTTTTT; cdr3_aa: CASSLTDRGLGELFF
v_call: TRBV27; j_call: TRBJ1-5; clone_size: few; d_call: .; cdr3_nt: TGTGCCAGCAGTTTCCGATGGAGTGATGGCCAGCCCCAGCATTTT; cdr3_aa: CASSFRWSDGQPQHF
v_call: TRBV7-6; j_call: TRBJ2-7; clone_size: .; d_call: .; cdr3_nt: TGTGCCAGCAGCCCGGGGTTGGGGAACTACGAGCAGTACTTC; cdr3_aa: CASSPGLGNYEQYF
v_call: TRBV6-5; j_call: TRBJ2-3; clone_size: once; d_call: .; cdr3_nt: TGTGCCAGCAGTTACTTCCCCCTGGATACGCAGTATTTT; cdr3_aa: CASSYFPLDTQYF
v_call: TRBV7-8; j_call: TRBJ2-2; clone_size: .; d_call: TRBD1; cdr3_nt: TGTGCCAGCAGCTTAACTGGACAGGTGGTCACCGGGGAGCTGTTTTTT; cdr3_aa: CASSLTGQVVTGELFF
v_call: TRBV6-2/TRBV6-3; j_call: TRBJ1-1; clone_size: few; d_call: .; cdr3_nt: TGTGCCAGCAGGGAACAGGGTGGCAGCGCTGAAGCTTTCTTT; cdr3_aa: CASREQGGSAEAFF
v_call: TRBV6-2/TRBV6-3; j_call: TRBJ1-5; clone_size: .; d_call: .; cdr3_nt: TGTGCCAGCAGTTACTCGGGACCGTATAGCAATCAGCCCCAGCATTTT; cdr3_aa: CASSYSGPYSNQPQHF
v_call: TRBV20-1; j_call: TRBJ2-1; clone_size: .; d_call: TRBD1; cdr3_nt: TGCAGTGCTAGAAATGGCGCTGGGACAGGGGTTTATGAGCAGTTCTTC; cdr3_aa: CSARNGAGTGVYEQFF
v_call: TRBV20-1; j_call: TRBJ2-1; clone_size: few; d_call: .; cdr3_nt: TGCAGTGCTGCACAAGGAAGCTCCTACAATGAGCAGTTCTTC; cdr3_aa: CSAAQGSSYNEQFF
v_call: TRBV6-2/TRBV6-3; j_call: TRBJ1-2; clone_size: .; d_call: .; cdr3_nt: TGTGCCAGCAGTTACGCAGTCTATGGCTACACCTTC; cdr3_aa: CASSYAVYGYTF
v_call: TRBV12-3/TRBV12-4; j_call: TRBJ1-5; clone_size: .; d_call: .; cdr3_nt: TGTGCCAGCAGGGACGGAGCCCTAAGGGGGCCCCAGCATTTT; cdr3_aa: CASRDGALRGPQHF
v_call: TRBV4-2; j_call: TRBJ1-2; clone_size: .; d_call: TRBD1; cdr3_nt: TGTGCCAGCAGACAGGGGGGGGGCTCCTATGGCTACACCTTC; cdr3_aa: CASRQGGGSYGYTF
v_call: TRBV6-2/TRBV6-3; j_call: TRBJ1-2; clone_size: .; d_call: .; cdr3_nt: TGTGCCAGCAGTTACTCGGGTAGCTACACCTTC; cdr3_aa: CASSYSGSYTF
v_call: TRBV4-1; j_call: TRBJ2-7; clone_size: .; d_call: .; cdr3_nt: TGCGCCAGCAGCCCCGGACCGGGGAGCTCCTACGAGCAGTACTTC; cdr3_aa: CASSPGPGSSYEQYF
v_call: TRBV12-3/TRBV12-4; j_call: TRBJ2-5; clone_size: .; d_call: .; cdr3_nt: TGTGCCAGCAGTTTCGGGACTCGGCGGGAGACCCAGTACTTC; cdr3_aa: CASSFGTRRETQYF
v_call: TRBV20-1; j_call: TRBJ2-3; clone_size: .; d_call: TRBD2; cdr3_nt: TGCAGTGCTAGCGTGGCTAGCGGGGGGCAACTGACTAGCACAGATACGCAGTATTTT; cdr3_aa: CSASVASGGQLTSTDTQYF